A single T cell receptor (beta chain) is shown here with its context. The study assigned cohorts using participant-reported clinical history. Profiling relied on immunoSEQ multiplex PCR, and the TCRdb table lists in-frame clones only, not all of them. Counted here are around 250,000 clones, 91% occurring once; the ten biggest clones make up approximately 2.9%. In germline, CDR1 is SEHNR, CDR2 FQNEAQ (reference sequence). The CDR3 length is 12 residues. The V gene lost 4 bases and the J gene lost 0 bases, with 2 bases spanning the gap. These data belong to a study of blood T cell repertoires in COVID-19.

The sequenced material came from PBMCs or T cells enriched from blood (not recorded which). The J gene is TRBJ2-3, the V gene TRBV7-9, with no clear D. This receptor was identified in a man aged 35-49 years who had been exposed to COVID-19. The CDR3 DNA reads as TGTGCCAGCAGCTCTAGCACAGATACGCAGTATTTT. Its translation is CASSSSTDTQYF. Using reference TRBV7-9 and TRBJ2-3 for the parts outside the CDR3, the full variable domain is DTGVSQNPRHKITKRGQNVTFRCDPISEHNRLYWYRQTLGQGPEFLTYFQNEAQLEKSRLLSDRFSAERPKGSFSTLEIQRTEQGDSAMYLCASSSSTDTQYFGPGTRLTVL.